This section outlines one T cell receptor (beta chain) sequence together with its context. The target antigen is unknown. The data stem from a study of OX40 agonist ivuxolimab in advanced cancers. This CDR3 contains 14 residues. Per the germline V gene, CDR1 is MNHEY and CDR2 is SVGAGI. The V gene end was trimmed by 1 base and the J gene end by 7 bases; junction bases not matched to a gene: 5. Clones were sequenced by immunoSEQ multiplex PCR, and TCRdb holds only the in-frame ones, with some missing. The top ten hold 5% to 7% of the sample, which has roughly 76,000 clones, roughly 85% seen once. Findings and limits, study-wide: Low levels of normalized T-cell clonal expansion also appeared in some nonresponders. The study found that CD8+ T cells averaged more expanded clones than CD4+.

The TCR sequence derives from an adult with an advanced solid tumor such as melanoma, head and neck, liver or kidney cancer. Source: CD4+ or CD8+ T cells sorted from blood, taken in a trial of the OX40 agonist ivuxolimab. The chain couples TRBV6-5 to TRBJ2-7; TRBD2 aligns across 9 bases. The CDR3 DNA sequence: TGTGCCAGCAGTTACTTAGCGGGAGTTCAAGAGCAGTACTTC. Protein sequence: CASSYLAGVQEQYF.